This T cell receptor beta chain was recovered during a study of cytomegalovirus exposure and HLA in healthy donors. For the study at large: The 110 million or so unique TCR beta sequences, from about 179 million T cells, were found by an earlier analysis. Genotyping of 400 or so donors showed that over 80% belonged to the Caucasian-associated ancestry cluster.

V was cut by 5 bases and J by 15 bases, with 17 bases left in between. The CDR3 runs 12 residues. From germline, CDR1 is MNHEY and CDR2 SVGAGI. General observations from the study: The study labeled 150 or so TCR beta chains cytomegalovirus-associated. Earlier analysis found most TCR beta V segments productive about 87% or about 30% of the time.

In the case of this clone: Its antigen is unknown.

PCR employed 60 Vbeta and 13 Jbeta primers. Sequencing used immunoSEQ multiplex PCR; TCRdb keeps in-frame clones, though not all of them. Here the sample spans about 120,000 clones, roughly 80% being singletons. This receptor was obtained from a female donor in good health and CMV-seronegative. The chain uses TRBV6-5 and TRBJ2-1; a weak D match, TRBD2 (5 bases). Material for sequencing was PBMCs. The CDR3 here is CASSKETGIPFF. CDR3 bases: TGTGCCAGCAGTAAAGAGACGGGGATTCCGTTCTTC.